A single sample gave rise to the 13 T cell receptor beta chains below, sequenced in a study of control samples from healthy donors and cancer patients. The method was immunoSEQ multiplex PCR; TCRdb's version includes in-frame clones alone and lacks a portion of them. The sample carries about 55,000 clones, roughly 94% recorded once. Sequencing was done on a sample of blood. These receptors were taken from a man aged 25-45 years in good health.

The chain recombines TRBV29-1 with TRBJ2-7; tentative D call: TRBD2 (6 bases). V lost 4 bases, J lost 4 bases, and 17 bases lay in between. Germline V gene lookup returns CDR1 SQVTM and CDR2 ANQGSEA. The CDR3 is 14 residues long. CDR3 in DNA: TGCAGCGTTGGGGACTGGCAATCTGGGTACGAGCAGTACTTC. Translated: CSVGDWQSGYEQYF.

The rearrangement links TRBV6-5 to TRBJ2-1; 10 bases fit TRBD2. Trimming removed 6 bases from V and 10 bases from J; junction bases left unmatched: 6. The germline gives CDR1 MNHEY, CDR2 SVGAGI. The CDR3 spans 13 residues. The CDR3 spells CASRSGRETEQFF. Written as DNA, the CDR3 is TGTGCCAGCAGAAGCGGGAGGGAGACAGAGCAGTTCTTC.

A single count supports this clone. The chain couples TRBV29-1 to TRBJ1-1, with D possibly matching TRBD1 (5 bases). CDR3 size: 12 residues. From germline, CDR1 is SQVTM and CDR2 ANQGSEA. V was trimmed by 5 bases and J by 1 base, leaving 8 bases between them. CDR3 bases: TGCAGCGTTTTAGGGGAGAACACTGAAGCTTTCTTT. Translating it yields CSVLGENTEAFF.

This clone is a singleton in its sample. CDR3 DNA: TGTGCCAGCAGCTGGGGGACAGGGAGTCACTATCAGCCCCAGCATTTT. Translated, it gives CASSWGTGSHYQPQHF. V and J are TRBV5-8 and TRBJ1-5, with 9 bases fitting TRBD1. Germline CDR1 reads SGHTS; CDR2 reads YDEGEE. The CDR3 length is 16 residues. J gave up 5 bases and V 3 bases, and 9 bases lay outside the gene matches.

The gene calls are TRBV7-8 and TRBJ2-5; 12 bases fit TRBD2. Germline V gene lookup returns CDR1 SGHVS and CDR2 FQNEAQ. This CDR3 region has 16 residues. The V segment lost 1 base and the J segment 4 bases; nucleotides outside the gene matches: 4. This CDR3 is CASSLGLAGGPETQYF. Here the CDR3 DNA reads TGTGCCAGCAGCTTAGGGCTAGCGGGAGGGCCAGAGACCCAGTACTTC.

This sequence joins TRBV30 and TRBJ2-2; D not certain. In germline, CDR1 is GTSNPN, CDR2 SVGIG (reference sequence). The CDR3 totals 12 residues. V lost 2 bases and J lost 7, with 8 bases in between. CDR3 DNA sequence: TGTGCCTGGAGTCGGCTGATCGGGGAGCTGTTTTTT. Protein sequence: CAWSRLIGELFF.

The chain has TRBV24-1 and TRBJ2-1, with 7 bases identical to TRBD2. V dropped 5 bases and J dropped 4; count of bases not matched to a gene: 4. The CDR3 length is 14 residues. Germline CDR1 reads KGHDR; CDR2 reads SFDVKD. Here the CDR3 DNA reads TGTGCCACCAGTGGTAGCGGGTCGTACAATGAGCAGTTCTTC. This gives the protein CATSGSGSYNEQFF.

This chain uses TRBV6-6 with TRBJ2-7, with TRBD1 matching 8 bases. This CDR3 region has 17 residues. The V and J ends lost 5 bases and 3 bases, in that order; junction bases with no gene match: 15. Germline V gene lookup returns CDR1 MNHNY and CDR2 SVGAGI (reference sequence). The CDR3 coding sequence is TGTGCCAGCAGTCAGACTTCAGGGGGCGCAGGGTACTACGAGCAGTACTTC. Its protein product is CASSQTSGGAGYYEQYF.

The chain employs TRBV5-4 and TRBJ2-7; the match to TRBD2 covers 7 bases. The CDR3 is 15 amino acids. Germline CDR1 is SGHNT and CDR2 is YYREEE (reference sequence). Unmatched junction bases numbered 13, after V lost 8 bases and J lost 2 bases. The CDR3 region has the DNA TGTGCCAGTTCGGCTGTTACGGGACTACCCTACGAGCAGTACTTC. Translating gives CASSAVTGLPYEQYF.

The CDR3 region has the DNA TGTGCCAGCAGGCGACAGGGTCTCCAAGAGACCCAGTACTTC. Its protein product is CASRRQGLQETQYF. The chain recombines TRBV7-2 with TRBJ2-5; 7 bases agree with TRBD1. V gave up 6 bases and J gave up 1 base; unmatched junction bases: 5. The germline gives CDR1 SGHTA, CDR2 FQGNSA. CDR3 length: 14 residues.

The chain is built from TRBV11-1 and TRBJ1-2; D is perhaps TRBD1 (5 bases). The CDR3 sequence is 12 residues long. Germline V gives CDR1 SGHAT, CDR2 FQDESV (reference sequence). V lost 3 bases to trimming and J lost 7 bases, with 9 bases between them. The CDR3 sequence: CASSFRRGGYTF. CDR3 nucleotides: TGTGCCAGCAGCTTTAGGAGGGGTGGCTACACCTTC.

The rearrangement joins TRBV18 to TRBJ2-1; TRBD2 matches at 13 bases. Losses at the gene ends were 3 bases for V and 6 bases for J; bases not matched to a gene: 2. Germline V lookup: CDR1 KGHSH, CDR2 LQKENI. This CDR3 spans 15 amino acids. The DNA for the CDR3 is TGTGCCAGCTCACCCGGACTAGCGGGAGTCAATGAGCAGTTCTTC. It yields the protein CASSPGLAGVNEQFF.

J is TRBJ2-1 and V is TRBV19, with 8 bases that match TRBD2. The germline gives CDR1 LNHDA, CDR2 SQIVND (reference sequence). The J segment lost 5 bases and the V segment lost 8 bases, leaving 11 bases of the junction unmatched. The CDR3 contains 15 residues. Here the CDR3 DNA reads TGTGCCAGTGCCCCCTGGCGGGAGGTTGACAATGAGCAGTTCTTC. This codes for CASAPWREVDNEQFF.